These T cell receptor beta chains were read from a single sample in a study of OX40 agonist ivuxolimab in advanced cancers. Sequencing was performed with immunoSEQ multiplex PCR; in TCRdb, only in-frame clones are kept and a portion is missing. The table lists approximately 66,000 clones, approximately 90% of them singletons, with about 6.3% in the top ten. The specimen was CD4+ or CD8+ T cells sorted from blood, collected in a trial of the OX40 agonist ivuxolimab. The receptors were gathered from an adult with an advanced solid tumor such as melanoma, head and neck, liver or kidney cancer. Each CDR3 is given with its conserved first and last residue. Fields, in order: D gene, J gene, clone size, V gene, CDR3 protein, CDR3 DNA. The D gene is left open where the match is weak. Only part of the rows carry a size: once, few, many, or a class if the clone is expanded.

. TRBJ2-5 . TRBV28 CASRGRDRTQYF TGTGCCAGCAGGGGAAGGGATCGGACCCAGTACTTC
TRBD1 TRBJ1-2 . TRBV19 CASSPAAGGWSYGYTF TGTGCCAGTAGCCCAGCCGCAGGGGGCTGGAGCTATGGCTACACCTTC
. TRBJ1-1 . TRBV6-6 CASSYLGTNTEAFF TGTGCCAGCAGTTACTTAGGCACAAACACTGAAGCTTTCTTT
. TRBJ2-5 . TRBV4-2 CASSQDGRTYQETQYF TGTGCCAGCAGCCAAGACGGACGGACGTACCAAGAGACCCAGTACTTC
. TRBJ2-1 . TRBV4-2 CASSHTIGSMAFF TGTGCCAGCAGCCACACAATTGGTTCTATGGCGTTCTTC
TRBD1 TRBJ2-7 few TRBV6-1 CASSGGQGFFYEQYF TGTGCCAGCAGTGGGGGACAGGGGTTTTTCTACGAGCAGTACTTC
TRBD1 TRBJ2-1 . TRBV9 CASSVGGQPYNEQFF TGTGCCAGCAGCGTAGGGGGACAGCCGTACAATGAGCAGTTCTTC
. TRBJ2-7 . TRBV14 CASSHVVSGSSYEQYF TGTGCCAGCAGCCACGTCGTCTCGGGAAGCTCCTACGAGCAGTACTTC
TRBD2 TRBJ2-1 once TRBV27 CASSLSYLAGYNEQFF TGTGCCAGCAGTTTATCGTATCTAGCGGGGTACAATGAGCAGTTCTTC
. TRBJ2-5 . TRBV6-5 CASSQGQSETQYF TGTGCCAGCAGCCAGGGACAATCGGAGACCCAGTACTTC
. TRBJ2-5 . TRBV28 CASSLRGGGETQYF TGTGCCAGCAGTTTAAGAGGTGGTGGAGAGACCCAGTACTTC
. TRBJ1-1 . TRBV19 CATYLGGNTEAFF TGTGCCACCTACCTAGGGGGGAACACTGAAGCTTTCTTT
TRBD1 TRBJ1-2 . TRBV9 CASSGQGYGYTF TGTGCCAGCAGCGGACAGGGGTATGGCTACACCTTC
. TRBJ2-7 . TRBV4-1 CASSQVRGSLFEQYF TGCGCCAGCAGCCAAGTTCGGGGGAGTTTATTCGAGCAGTACTTC
. TRBJ2-1 . TRBV10-3 CAISESKGNYNEQFF TGTGCCATCAGTGAGTCGAAGGGGAATTACAATGAGCAGTTCTTC
TRBD2 TRBJ2-5 once TRBV27 CASSLTVVAGGPWETQYF TGTGCCAGCAGTTTAACGGTGGTAGCGGGAGGGCCTTGGGAGACCCAGTACTTC
TRBD1 TRBJ2-1 . TRBV2 CASRGTGQAVDEQFF TGTGCCAGCAGGGGTACGGGACAGGCCGTTGATGAGCAGTTCTTC
. TRBJ1-1 . TRBV9 CASSVGETGIGNTEAFF TGTGCCAGCAGCGTAGGGGAGACTGGGATCGGGAACACTGAAGCTTTCTTT
. TRBJ2-5 . TRBV7-2 CASSLMGPETQYF TGTGCCAGCAGCTTGATGGGGCCGGAGACCCAGTACTTC
. TRBJ1-2 . TRBV29-1 CSVDLPGGVGYTF TGCAGCGTTGACCTTCCTGGCGGCGTGGGCTACACCTTC
. TRBJ2-7 . TRBV27 CASSFRSWDFPYEQYF TGTGCCAGCAGTTTCCGGAGTTGGGACTTTCCCTACGAGCAGTACTTC
. TRBJ2-2 once TRBV27 CASSPWGRDTGELFF TGTGCCAGCAGTCCCTGGGGGCGAGACACCGGGGAGCTGTTTTTT
TRBD1 TRBJ2-7 . TRBV27 CASSPQGASYEQYF TGTGCCAGCAGTCCCCAGGGGGCGTCGTACGAGCAGTACTTC
. TRBJ2-1 . TRBV4-3 CASSQDKLQNAQGSNTYNEQFF TGCGCCAGCAGCCAAGATAAACTACAGAACGCTCAGGGTTCTAACACCTACAATGAGCAGTTCTTC
TRBD1 TRBJ2-7 . TRBV28 CASSLQTGATYEQYF TGTGCCAGCAGTCTCCAAACAGGGGCTACCTACGAGCAGTACTTC
TRBD2 TRBJ2-5 . TRBV9 CASSVASGGPGETQYF TGTGCCAGCAGCGTAGCTAGCGGGGGCCCCGGAGAGACCCAGTACTTC
TRBD1 TRBJ2-2 once TRBV4-3 CASNHRTGANTGELFF TGCGCCAGCAACCACCGGACAGGGGCGAACACCGGGGAGCTGTTTTTT
TRBD1 TRBJ1-5 once TRBV7-8 CASRPDRGSNQPQHF TGTGCCAGCAGACCTGACAGGGGGAGCAATCAGCCCCAGCATTTT
TRBD2 TRBJ2-1 . TRBV13 CASSFSGRGYNEQFF TGTGCCAGCAGCTTTAGCGGGAGAGGGTACAATGAGCAGTTCTTC
TRBD1 TRBJ1-1 . TRBV11-2 CASSLQGAGTEAFF TGTGCCAGCAGCTTGCAGGGGGCTGGGACTGAAGCTTTCTTT
. TRBJ1-2 . TRBV4-3 CASSQGVGGRLNYGYTF TGCGCCAGCAGCCAAGGGGTGGGGGGGCGGCTGAACTATGGCTACACCTTC
. TRBJ1-1 . TRBV28 CASRADMGNLNTEAFF TGTGCCAGCAGGGCTGACATGGGGAATCTGAACACTGAAGCTTTCTTT
TRBD2 TRBJ2-3 . TRBV29-1 CSVDGLVADTQYF TGCAGCGTTGATGGACTAGTTGCGGATACGCAGTATTTT
TRBD1 TRBJ1-5 . TRBV28 CASSLGTGTNQPQHF TGTGCCAGCAGTTTAGGGACAGGGACGAATCAGCCCCAGCATTTT
. TRBJ1-1 . TRBV9 CASSHPGGTDVSEAFF TGTGCCAGCAGCCACCCGGGAGGGACGGATGTCTCTGAAGCTTTCTTT
TRBD1 TRBJ2-1 . TRBV19 CASSIGDRGYNEQFF TGTGCCAGTAGTATCGGGGACAGGGGGTACAATGAGCAGTTCTTC
. TRBJ2-1 . TRBV7-2 CASSLMSSGMYPYNEQFF TGTGCCAGCAGCTTAATGTCGTCAGGGATGTATCCTTACAATGAGCAGTTCTTC
. TRBJ2-7 . TRBV7-9 CASSLVGEGYEQYF TGTGCCAGCAGCTTAGTTGGGGAAGGGTACGAGCAGTACTTC
. TRBJ1-1 once TRBV13 CASSPAGTPPEAFF TGTGCCAGCAGCCCGGCGGGGACCCCTCCTGAAGCTTTCTTT
. TRBJ2-2 once TRBV27 CASSPRWSRGTGELFF TGTGCCAGCAGTCCGCGATGGAGTCGAGGGACCGGGGAGCTGTTTTTT
. TRBJ2-7 . TRBV28 CASSLALPLYEQYF TGTGCCAGCAGCCTAGCCCTGCCTCTCTACGAGCAGTACTTC
. TRBJ2-3 . TRBV29-1 CSVVFTPGGADTQYF TGCAGCGTTGTTTTTACCCCCGGAGGCGCAGATACGCAGTATTTT
. TRBJ1-5 . TRBV19 CASSIGSQGYHQPQHF TGTGCCAGTAGTATCGGGTCCCAGGGGTATCATCAGCCCCAGCATTTT
. TRBJ2-5 . TRBV6-1 CASSLTGQTQYF TGTGCCAGCAGTTTAACCGGTCAGACCCAGTACTTC
. TRBJ2-3 . TRBV9 CASSGVVSTDTQYF TGTGCCAGCAGCGGCGTGGTGAGCACAGATACGCAGTATTTT
. TRBJ1-1 . TRBV11-2 CASSLVVAGENTEAFF TGTGCCAGCAGCTTAGTTGTGGCAGGGGAGAACACTGAAGCTTTCTTT
TRBD1 TRBJ1-5 . TRBV6-1 CASSESGQGAWQPQHF TGTGCCAGCAGTGAGTCTGGACAGGGGGCTTGGCAGCCCCAGCATTTT
. TRBJ2-7 . TRBV4-1 CASSHPLGVSVYEQYF TGCGCCAGCAGCCATCCCCTGGGGGTGTCGGTATACGAGCAGTACTTC
TRBD2 TRBJ2-7 many TRBV4-2 CASSPERDGSYEQYF TGTGCCAGCAGCCCCGAGCGGGATGGGTCCTACGAGCAGTACTTC
. TRBJ1-4 . TRBV4-1 CASSQGWGPNEKLFF TGCGCCAGCAGCCAGGGATGGGGCCCTAATGAAAAACTGTTTTTT
TRBD2 TRBJ2-3 . TRBV11-2 CASSLATSGGIQSTDTQYF TGTGCCAGCAGCTTGGCTACTAGCGGGGGGATCCAAAGCACAGATACGCAGTATTTT
. TRBJ1-5 . TRBV27 CASSLWGADQPQHF TGTGCCAGCAGTTTATGGGGGGCCGATCAGCCCCAGCATTTT